This TCR beta chain was found in a study of cytomegalovirus exposure and HLA in healthy donors. The method was immunoSEQ multiplex PCR; TCRdb's version includes in-frame clones alone and lacks a portion of them. Of 150,000 to 200,000 clones in the sample, around 96% were seen once. The CDR3 length is 14 residues. Trimming removed 4 bases at V and 7 bases at J, with 15 bases between. Germline V gene lookup returns CDR1 SGHRS and CDR2 YFSETQ. The clonotype was recovered from a woman under 30 in good health and CMV-seronegative. Sample: PBMCs. The rearrangement joins TRBV5-1 to TRBJ2-1; D is ambiguous. The CDR3 loop is CASSGTGSMNEQFF. The CDR3 bases are TGCGCCAGCAGCGGTACCGGGTCGATGAATGAGCAGTTCTTC.